This T cell receptor beta chain was obtained from a study of neoadjuvant nivolumab and ipilimumab in lung cancer. Study-wide findings and caveats: TCR sequencing covered a small number of samples. Resected tumors had greater TCR richness and clonality than uninvolved lung.

Sequenced by immunoSEQ multiplex PCR; TCRdb stores in-frame clones only, minus some. Altogether over 8,500 clones are present, 75% to 80% being singletons, with the ten largest covering 6% to 8%. The CDR3 runs 15 residues. The V gene end was trimmed by 6 bases and the J gene end by 2 bases; junction bases not matched to a gene: 10. Germline CDR1 is WNHNN and CDR2 is SYGVQD (reference sequence). This clone turned up a few times. Its antigen is unidentified. The TCR was taken from an adult with non-small cell lung cancer. Some clones in this sample may be carry-over from other donors' samples. The chain joins TRBV10-1 to TRBJ2-7; 7 positions match TRBD2. Material: tumor tissue, obtained after neoadjuvant nivolumab, alone or with ipilimumab, at or shortly before surgery. CDR3 coding DNA: TGCGCCAGCAGCGGGGGGAAACTTTACCCCTACGAGCAGTACTTC. Its translation is CASSGGKLYPYEQYF.